Only one count was recorded for the clone carrying this T cell receptor (beta chain). This table comes from immunoSEQ multiplex PCR, and its TCRdb copy is limited to in-frame clones, with some not included. The data show 30,000 to 40,000 clones, almost 85% seen once. The sample comes from a study of blood T cell repertoires in COVID-19. Germline CDR1 reads MNHEY; CDR2 reads SVGAGI. Deletions cut 0 bases from V and 7 bases from J, with 10 bases between. The CDR3 covers 14 residues. This clonotype was obtained from an elderly man with active or convalescent COVID-19. The sequenced sample was peripheral blood. The chain links TRBV6-5 to TRBJ1-5; D is possibly TRBD1 (5 bases). The DNA for the CDR3 is TGTGCCAGCAGTTACTCACAGGTGGAACAGCCCCAGCATTTT. It is translated as CASSYSQVEQPQHF.